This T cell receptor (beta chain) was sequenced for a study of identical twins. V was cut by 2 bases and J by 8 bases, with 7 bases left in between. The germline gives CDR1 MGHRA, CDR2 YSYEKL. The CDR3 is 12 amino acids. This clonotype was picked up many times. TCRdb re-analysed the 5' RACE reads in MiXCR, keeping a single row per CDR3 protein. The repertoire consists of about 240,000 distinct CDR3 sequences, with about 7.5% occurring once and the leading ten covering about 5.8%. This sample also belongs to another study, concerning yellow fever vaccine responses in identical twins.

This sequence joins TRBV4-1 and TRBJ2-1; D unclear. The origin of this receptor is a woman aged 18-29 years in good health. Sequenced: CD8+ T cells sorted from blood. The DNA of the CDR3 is TGCGCCAGCAGCCAAAAATCCGATGAGCAGTTCTTC. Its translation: CASSQKSDEQFF.